This TCR beta chain was retrieved from a study of T cell clones after liver transplantation. About the study: A pre-transplant mixed lymphocyte reaction with TCRbeta sequencing defined graft-donor-reactive clones followed in post-transplant blood. Tolerant meant at least one year fully off immunosuppression without liver enzymes above twice normal. Study results and caveats: Post-transplant time points were not standardized, so conclusions are preliminary.

Clones were sequenced by immunoSEQ multiplex PCR, and TCRdb holds only the in-frame ones, with some missing. The data contain about 100,000 clones, 80% to 85% of them seen just once; the ten biggest clones take up 0.99%. A note on this clone: What it binds is not known.

The CDR3 spans 15 residues. The germline V gene encodes CDR1 LNHDA and CDR2 SQIVND (reference sequence). The ends lost 5 bases at V and 1 base at J; junction bases unmatched: 5. This receptor was taken from a human donor who received a liver transplant. V and J are TRBV19 and TRBJ1-1; 9 bases are a match to TRBD1. The starting material was CD4+ T cells from blood, obtained before liver transplant. CDR3 sequence reads: CASSLQGARNTEAFF. The CDR3 region has the DNA TGTGCCAGTAGTTTACAGGGGGCGCGGAACACTGAAGCTTTCTTT. Drawing the rest from reference TRBV19 and TRBJ1-1, the complete variable domain is DGGITQSPKYLFRKEGQNVTLSCEQNLNHDAMYWYRQDPGQGLRLIYYSQIVNDFQKGDIAEGYSVSREKKESFPLTVTSAQKNPTAFYLCASSLQGARNTEAFFGQGTRLTVV.